This T cell receptor beta chain originates from a study of blood T cell repertoires in COVID-19. CDR3 length equals 13 residues. V was cut by 3 bases and J by 5 bases, with 11 bases left in between. The germline CDR1 and CDR2 sequences are SGDLS and YYNGEE. Measured with immunoSEQ multiplex PCR; TCRdb has only the in-frame clones, and not every one. The sample has about 81,000 clones, under 90% seen once. Only a few counts were recorded for this clone. The genes are TRBV9 and TRBJ1-1, with D perhaps matching TRBD1 (5 bases). Sequencing used peripheral blood. The sequence derives from a human donor in a cohort sampled during active COVID-19. The CDR3 nucleotides read TGTGCCAGCAGCGCCCGACAGTTTACTGAAGCTTTCTTT. Translating gives CASSARQFTEAFF.